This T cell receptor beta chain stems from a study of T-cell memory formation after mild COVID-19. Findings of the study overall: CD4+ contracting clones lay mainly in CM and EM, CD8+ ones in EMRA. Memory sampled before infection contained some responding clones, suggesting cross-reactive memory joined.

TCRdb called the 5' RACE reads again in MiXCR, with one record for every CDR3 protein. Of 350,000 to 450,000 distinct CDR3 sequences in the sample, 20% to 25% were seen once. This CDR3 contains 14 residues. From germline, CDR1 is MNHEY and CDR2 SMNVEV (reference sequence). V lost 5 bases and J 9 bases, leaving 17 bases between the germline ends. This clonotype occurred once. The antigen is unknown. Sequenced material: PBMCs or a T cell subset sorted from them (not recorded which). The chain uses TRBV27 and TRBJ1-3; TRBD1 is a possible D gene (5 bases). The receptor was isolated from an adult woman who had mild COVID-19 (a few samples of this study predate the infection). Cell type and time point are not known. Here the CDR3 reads CASSPGRTWGTIYF. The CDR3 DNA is TGTGCCAGCAGTCCGGGACGTACGTGGGGCACCATATATTTT.